This T cell receptor beta chain was sequenced in a study of identical twins. TCRdb re-called the 5' RACE reads through MiXCR, storing one row per CDR3 protein. Of just over 450,000 distinct CDR3 sequences in the sample, over 12% were seen once. This clonotype was counted between two and nine times. Germline V lookup: CDR1 SGHTA, CDR2 FQGNSA. J lost 7 bases, V lost 4 bases, and 5 bases had no gene match. The CDR3 loop spans 14 amino acids. Every one of the donors was a healthy Caucasian. This sample was also put to use in a study of yellow fever vaccine responses in identical twins.

What was sequenced was CD4+ T cells sorted from blood. The V gene is TRBV7-2, the J gene TRBJ2-3, with 10 bases identical to TRBD1. The source is a woman aged 18-29 years in good health. In DNA, the CDR3 is TGTGCCAGCAGCTCGGACAGGGGGTGGAATACGCAGTATTTT. Translating gives CASSSDRGWNTQYF.